This entry features one T cell receptor (beta chain) sequence. Its cognate antigen is unknown. The data derive from a study of cytomegalovirus exposure and HLA in healthy donors. General study points: A list of approximately 160 TCR beta chains associated with cytomegalovirus was given. The classifier was said to identify cytomegalovirus status with high specificity and sensitivity.

Among the roughly 120 subjects of the validation cohort, separate from the roughly 700-subject first cohort, were the donors. The repertoire was sequenced with immunoSEQ multiplex PCR; TCRdb's copy has only in-frame clones and lacks some. The repertoire holds hundreds of thousands of clones, with approximately 90% as singletons. This CDR3 has 14 residues. CDR1 is MNHNS, CDR2 SASEGT, per germline. J lost 3 bases, V lost 6 bases, and 4 bases had no gene match. The sample was PBMCs. The chain is built from TRBV6-1 and TRBJ2-7; 11 positions match TRBD2. This clonotype was sampled from a woman younger than 35 in good health and CMV-seronegative. The CDR3 nucleotides are TGTGCCAGCAGCCGACTAGCGGGAAGCTACGAGCAGTACTTC. Translation gives CASSRLAGSYEQYF.